This T cell receptor beta chain is from a study of beta chain features in type 1 diabetes. The study's findings and limits: Moderate but significant shortening of TCRB CDR3s was recorded in all four CD4+ subsets from Type 1 diabetes patients.

Comment on this clone: The antigen remains unidentified.

The entirety of the isolated RNA underwent reverse transcription, so expressed TCRB transcripts were sequenced. Here immunoSEQ multiplex PCR was the method, and the copy in TCRdb shows in-frame clones only, minus some. The sample consists of hundreds of thousands of clones, over 10% of them appearing once. The clonotype originates from a man aged 18-30 years with type 1 diabetes. The sample consisted of naive CD4+ T cells from blood.

The CDR3 DNA sequence: TGTGCCAGCGAAGATTACACAGATACGCAGTATTTT. Translating gives CASEDYTDTQYF. This chain connects TRBV28 to TRBJ2-3; D is unclear. V lost 8 bases, J lost 2 bases, and 8 bases lay in between. The length of the CDR3 is 12 residues. Germline V gene lookup returns CDR1 MDHEN and CDR2 SYDVKM.